Listed below are T cell receptor beta chains from one sample, sequenced in a study of vaccination effects on CD4 cells after COVID-19. Profiling relied on immunoSEQ multiplex PCR, and the TCRdb table lists in-frame clones only, not all of them. Of about 52,000 clones in the sample, roughly 73% were seen once. Their cognate antigens are unknown. This material consisted of CD4+ T cells from PBMCs cultured with HCoV-OC43 spike peptides, taken before COVID-19 vaccination. These receptors all come from a human donor who received a COVID-19 vaccine. Each CDR3 is given with its conserved first and last residue. D genes are given only for firm matches. Size is stated for part of the rows, as once, few or many counts, or as a class when the clone is expanded.

>TRBD1|TRBV7-2|-|TRBJ1-2
TGTGCCAGCAGCTTGTTTTCAGGGGGTTCTAACTATGGCTACACCTTC
CASSLFSGGSNYGYTF
>-|TRBV5-1|few|TRBJ1-4
TGCGCCAGCAGCACCCAGGGAAGATCTGAAAAACTGTTTTTT
CASSTQGRSEKLFF
>-|TRBV20-1|-|TRBJ1-4
TGCAGTGCTAGTAATAGGCTTAATGAAAAACTGTTTTTT
CSASNRLNEKLFF
>-|TRBV5-1|once|TRBJ2-5
TGCGCCAGCAGCAACAAGGGTTCCCAAGAGACCCAGTACTTC
CASSNKGSQETQYF
>-|TRBV3-1/TRBV3-2|once|TRBJ2-5
TGTGCCAGCAGCACGGCAACGGGCCTCGGGGCGGAGACCCAGTACTTC
CASSTATGLGAETQYF
>-|TRBV3-1/TRBV3-2|few|TRBJ1-6
TGTGCCAGCAGCCTAACGGGGGGGAGCGGACCCCTCCACTTT
CASSLTGGSGPLHF
>-|TRBV2|-|TRBJ1-2
TGTGCCAGCAGTGAGTCCCAGTCGTGGGTGGGGGCCGATGGCTACACCTTC
CASSESQSWVGADGYTF
>TRBD1|TRBV5-5|-|TRBJ1-1
TGTGCCAGCAGCCCCAGACAGGGTGGGTACACTGAAGCTTTCTTT
CASSPRQGGYTEAFF
>TRBD1|TRBV6-4|-|TRBJ1-1
TGTGCCAGCAGTCCAGAGACAGGGATTGGCACTGAAGCTTTCTTT
CASSPETGIGTEAFF
>TRBD1|TRBV30|-|TRBJ1-2
TGTGCCTGGAGTTCTCAGGGGGGTGTCTATGGCTACACCTTC
CAWSSQGGVYGYTF
>TRBD2|TRBV19|-|TRBJ2-2
TGTGCCAGTAGCCGGACTAGCGGGGGCTTCACCGGGGAGCTGTTTTTT
CASSRTSGGFTGELFF
>TRBD1|TRBV6-2/TRBV6-3|-|TRBJ1-6
TGTGCCAGCAGACCTTACCGGGACAGCCTTTCACCCCTCCACTTT
CASRPYRDSLSPLHF
>-|TRBV12-3/TRBV12-4|-|TRBJ1-1
TGTGCCAGCAGTCGCCTCTTATGGCAAGCTTTCTTT
CASSRLLWQAFF
>-|TRBV4-3|-|TRBJ1-1
TGCGCCAGCAGCCAGCAGGTTGGGGCCGGGTCTGAAGCTTTCTTT
CASSQQVGAGSEAFF
>-|TRBV7-2|few|TRBJ1-5
TGTGCCAGCAGCTCAGATCCTTTCGGCAATCAGCCCCAGCATTTT
CASSSDPFGNQPQHF
>-|TRBV7-7|-|TRBJ2-2
TGTGCCAGCACCCTTAGCAGAACCGGACCCGGGGAGCTGTTTTTT
CASTLSRTGPGELFF
>-|TRBV19|-|TRBJ1-2
TGTGCCAGTACTGGGGGGGAGTTCCGCTACACCTTC
CASTGGEFRYTF
>-|TRBV5-1|once|TRBJ1-5
TGCGCCAGCAGCTTGGATCCCCTGGGGGCGAGTCAGCCCCAGCATTTT
CASSLDPLGASQPQHF
>TRBD1|TRBV6-5|once|TRBJ1-1
TGTGCCAGCAGACCGGGACAGGGGTTCACTGAAGCTTTCTTT
CASRPGQGFTEAFF
>TRBD2|TRBV10-3|-|TRBJ2-1
TGTGCCATCTCGGAGGGGGCTAGCGGGGGTCACAATGAGCAGTTCTTC
CAISEGASGGHNEQFF
>-|TRBV29-1|few|TRBJ1-2
TGCAGCGTTGAATCCCCTGGCTACACCTTC
CSVESPGYTF
>TRBD2|TRBV5-6|once|TRBJ2-2
TGTGCCAGCAGACGGACTAGCGGGGCCCCCGGGGAGCTGTTTTTT
CASRRTSGAPGELFF
>TRBD2|TRBV5-1|-|TRBJ2-2
TGCGCCAGCAATATGCTAGCGGGCACCGGGGAGCTGTTTTTT
CASNMLAGTGELFF
>TRBD2|TRBV2|-|TRBJ2-1
TGTGCCAGCAGTGAGCTAGCGGGGGGACTCAATGAGCAGTTCTTC
CASSELAGGLNEQFF
>-|TRBV4-2|once|TRBJ2-5
TGTGCCAGCAGCCAAGATCGGGGGAGAGAGACCCAGTACTTC
CASSQDRGRETQYF
>-|TRBV5-4|few|TRBJ1-2
TGTGCCAGCAGCCCCGGACAGCCCCACTATGGCTACACCTTC
CASSPGQPHYGYTF
>-|TRBV19|-|TRBJ1-2
TGTGCCAGTAGCACGGATCCGGGGGCCGCTGGCTACACCTTC
CASSTDPGAAGYTF
>TRBD2|TRBV24-1|-|TRBJ2-1
TGTGCCACCAGTGACCCTGGGACTAGCGGGGGGCTGTCGTTCTTC
CATSDPGTSGGLSFF
>-|TRBV12-3/TRBV12-4|-|TRBJ2-5
TGTGCCAGCAGTATACTCGACGCGGAGACCCAGTACTTC
CASSILDAETQYF
>-|TRBV5-1|once|TRBJ1-2
TGCGCCAGCAGCTTGAGGCAGGCTAACTATGGCTACACCTTC
CASSLRQANYGYTF
>TRBD2|TRBV9|-|TRBJ2-2
TGTGCCAGCAGCCCCATAGCGGGGGGCCTCAACACCGGGGAGCTGTTTTTT
CASSPIAGGLNTGELFF
>TRBD1|TRBV7-9|-|TRBJ1-1
TGTGCCAGCAGCCAAATGGACAGGGAGTCCCCTGAAGCTTTCTTT
CASSQMDRESPEAFF
>-|TRBV5-1|-|TRBJ2-3
TGCGCCAGCAGCCCTGGACAGCACACAGATACGCAGTATTTT
CASSPGQHTDTQYF
>-|TRBV30|-|TRBJ1-1
TGTGCCTGGAAAAGGAGGGAATCAAAAGCTTTCTTT
CAWKRRESKAFF
>TRBD2|TRBV29-1|-|TRBJ2-4
TGCAGCGTTGAAGAGGGTAGCGGGGGTGGTCTCGGTCAGTACTTC
CSVEEGSGGGLGQYF
>-|TRBV7-3|-|TRBJ1-6
TGTGCCAGCAGCCGAACAGGCTTAGAAAATTCACCCCTCCACTTT
CASSRTGLENSPLHF
>TRBD2|TRBV5-1|-|TRBJ2-3
TGCGCCAGCAGCCTCGGAGGACTAGCGGTAACAGATACGCAGTATTTT
CASSLGGLAVTDTQYF
>TRBD1|TRBV5-4|-|TRBJ2-1
TGTGCCAGCAGCTTGTCCACAGGGGCTCCTGAGCAGTTCTTC
CASSLSTGAPEQFF
>-|TRBV10-1|-|TRBJ1-5
TGCGCCAGCAGTGAGATAGGGTATAGCAATCAGCCCCAGCATTTT
CASSEIGYSNQPQHF
>-|TRBV7-2|-|TRBJ2-1
TGTGCCAGCAGCTTTTCGTCGTACGGACTGGGGGAGCAGTTCTTC
CASSFSSYGLGEQFF
>-|TRBV28|-|TRBJ2-3
TGTGCCAGCAGTGGATACGGGACCTACGAGACAGATACGCAGTATTTT
CASSGYGTYETDTQYF
>-|TRBV19|-|TRBJ2-3
TGTGCCAGTAGGGACCGAAGGGGGGCAGATACGCAGTATTTT
CASRDRRGADTQYF
>TRBD1|TRBV30|-|TRBJ2-5
TGTGCCCTACGACAGGGGACCCAAGAGACCCAGTACTTC
CALRQGTQETQYF
>TRBD1|TRBV6-6|-|TRBJ1-6
TGTGCCAGCAGTCCTTTAGTGACAGGGGATAAATCCTATAATTCACCCCTCCACTTT
CASSPLVTGDKSYNSPLHF
>-|TRBV5-1|once|TRBJ2-1
TGCGCCAGCAGCCAACGACCCCCGGGAACCTCCGGGGGCAATGAGCAGTTCTTC
CASSQRPPGTSGGNEQFF
>-|TRBV2|-|TRBJ1-1
TGTGCCAGCAGTGACAGGGGCACTGAAGCTTTCTTT
CASSDRGTEAFF
>TRBD2|TRBV9|few|TRBJ2-1
TGTGCCAGCAGCCCGCGATCACTAGCGGGGGCAAACAATGAGCAGTTCTTC
CASSPRSLAGANNEQFF
>TRBD1|TRBV7-3|few|TRBJ2-1
TGTGCCAGCAGCCCGACAGGGGCAAAGGATGAGCAGTTCTTC
CASSPTGAKDEQFF
>-|TRBV3-1/TRBV3-2|-|TRBJ2-2
TGTGCCAGCAGCCAACCAGGGGAATCCGGGGAGCTGTTTTTT
CASSQPGESGELFF
>-|TRBV7-3|-|TRBJ2-2
TGTGCCAGCAGCTTAACGGTAGCAACCGGGGAGCTGTTTTTT
CASSLTVATGELFF
>-|TRBV18|-|TRBJ2-1
TGTGCCAGCTCACCACCGTTCACTGGTTTGAGTGAGCAGTTCTTC
CASSPPFTGLSEQFF
>-|TRBV12-3/TRBV12-4|-|TRBJ2-2
TGTGCCAGCAGTCATCCGAACACCGGGGAGCTGTTTTTT
CASSHPNTGELFF
>-|TRBV6-5|few|TRBJ1-3
TGTGCCAGCAGTTACTCCGGGCCCTCTGGAAACACCATATATTTT
CASSYSGPSGNTIYF